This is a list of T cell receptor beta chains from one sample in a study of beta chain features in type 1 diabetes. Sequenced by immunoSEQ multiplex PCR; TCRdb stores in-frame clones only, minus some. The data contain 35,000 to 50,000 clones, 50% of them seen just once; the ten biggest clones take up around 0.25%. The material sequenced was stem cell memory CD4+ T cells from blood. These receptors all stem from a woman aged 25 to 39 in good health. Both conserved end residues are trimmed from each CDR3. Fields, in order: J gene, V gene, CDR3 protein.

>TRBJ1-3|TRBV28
ASRLTGRRNTIY
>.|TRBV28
ASRPSGKLYEQY
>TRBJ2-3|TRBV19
ASRREGRQRTDTQY
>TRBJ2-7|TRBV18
ASSPTTGSGAEQY
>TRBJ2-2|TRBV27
ASKANYGTSNGELF
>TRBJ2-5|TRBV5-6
ASSSTRDRLETQY
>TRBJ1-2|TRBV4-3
ASSRTGTVLYGYT
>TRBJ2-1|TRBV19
ASSIRASGSNEQF
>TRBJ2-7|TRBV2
ASSRTGTGVNEQY
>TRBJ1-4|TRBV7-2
ASSSTGRNEKLF
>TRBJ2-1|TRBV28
AAPPGAGVYNEQF
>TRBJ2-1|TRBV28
ASASASGYNEQF
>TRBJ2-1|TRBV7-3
ASSQSGNRYNEQF
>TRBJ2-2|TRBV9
ASSAGGLASGELF
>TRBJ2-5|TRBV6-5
ASSGDRGQVETQY
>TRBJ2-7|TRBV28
ASSSPGTGRSYEQY
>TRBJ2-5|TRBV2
ASVSGGRETQY
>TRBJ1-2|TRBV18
ASSLERDHGVIT
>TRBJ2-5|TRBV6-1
ASRFSPEETQY
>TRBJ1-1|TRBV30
AWSVQGVTEAF
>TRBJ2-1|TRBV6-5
ASSYRQGTYNEQF
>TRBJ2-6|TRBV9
ASSPIGTGHSGANVLT
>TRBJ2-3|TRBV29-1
SVEGQGAPTDTQY
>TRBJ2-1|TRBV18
ASSPPFLAEHNEQF
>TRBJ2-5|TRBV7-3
ASSLWGGAGGPETQY
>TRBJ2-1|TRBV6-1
ASRELAGGLVRSYNEQF
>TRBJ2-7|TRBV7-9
ASSSGTGEYEQY
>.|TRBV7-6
ASRAGQGRTYEQY
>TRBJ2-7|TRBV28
ASSPAGTSSYEQY
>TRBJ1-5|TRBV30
AWSVPPMPQH
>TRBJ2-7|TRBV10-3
AISPGGAGYEQY
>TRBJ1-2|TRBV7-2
ASSPLAGNGYT
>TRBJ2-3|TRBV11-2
ASSLGLAGGPKGDTQY
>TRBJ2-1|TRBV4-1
ASSQPSGLAGTNNEQF
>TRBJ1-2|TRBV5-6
ASSSGVGRGYT
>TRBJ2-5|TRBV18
ASSPLTARAGEGAKTQY
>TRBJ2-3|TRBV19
ASSTTGTGSRGSTDTQY
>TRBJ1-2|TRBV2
ASNPTGLSFYGYT
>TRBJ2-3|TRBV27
ASSFLSGSTDTQY
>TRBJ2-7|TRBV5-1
ASSAASGSMHEQY
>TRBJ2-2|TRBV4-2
ASSQDLAGGAGELF
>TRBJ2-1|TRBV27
ASSARTGLSSSYNEQF
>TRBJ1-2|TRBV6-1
ASSETTGGLSYT
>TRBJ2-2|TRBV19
ASIGQGAGELF
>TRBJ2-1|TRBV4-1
ASSGAGGPEDEQF
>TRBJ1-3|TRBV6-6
ASRHASGNSGNTIY
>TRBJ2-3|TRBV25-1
ASSAVDTQY
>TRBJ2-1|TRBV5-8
ASTNSLASLSYNEQF
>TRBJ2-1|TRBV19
ASSASGRNEQF
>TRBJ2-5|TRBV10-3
AISGNIGQGAGETQY
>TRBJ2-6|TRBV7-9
ASSMLMGLAAGANVLT